The present T cell receptor (beta chain) was sequenced within a study of T cell responses to AZD1222 COVID-19 vaccine (dated by TCRdb to 2020 to 2023). Regarding the study in general: A total of approximately 250 trial participants underwent TCR sequencing, of whom about 200 had received two doses of AZD1222 and some 26 had received two doses of the MenACWY control vaccine. Trial participants were enrolled by age into 18-55, 56-69 and 70-plus year subgroups, with about 150, 28 and 57 TCR-sequenced participants respectively. General findings and caveats noted by the study authors: The vaccine-associated CD4 TCRs covered the entire spike protein, and the dominant responses fell in regions 160-218 and 743-854. Because no day 14 peak-response samples were available, the repertoires could be characterized only after the peak T cell response. Conclusions about previously exposed vaccinees are limited because only six or seven AZD1222 recipients were SARS-CoV-2 seropositive at baseline. Spike-specific TCR breadth and depth rose significantly after two AZD1222 doses compared with day 0 and with MenACWY recipients. The 56-69-year group was small, and its depth increase did not reach significance, likely because of low power. Participants were mostly white British, with more females than males. The authors suggested clonal diversity may have been underestimated. Nearly half of unique spike-specific TCRs reportedly recognized epitopes outside regions mutated in the B.1.351 and B.1.1.7 variants.

Its CDR3 holds 21 amino acids, cysteine through phenylalanine. Of all the DNA, just the CDR3 is kept, 63 bases in frame from base 1. The trim is 0 bases for V and 0 bases for J, with a gap of 24 bases between the germline ends. The CDR3 regions of human TCRbeta chains were subjected to immunosequencing. In the paper's pipeline: Repertoire TCRs were matched against a reference library of SARS-CoV-2-specific TCRs generated with the MIRA antigen-specificity platform. Breadth was defined as the fraction of unique TCRs that were SARS-CoV-2-associated, and depth was defined as the fraction of total T cells that were SARS-CoV-2-associated. Each spike-specific TCR was assigned to its reactive spike region and to a CD4 or CD8 class using the MIRA data. Log10-transformed breadth and depth values were compared by one-way ANOVA with Sidak's multiple comparisons tests. TCRdb limited this immuneACCESS table to in-frame rearrangements with V and J called. A share of clones is missing; checked studies link under half to unresolved V genes, and the rest is unexplained. For V, J and clone size, that table is used; D and trimming come from the DNA. The sample table shows about 94,000 clones, and around 87% are seen once. The ten largest clones represent 9.5% to 13% of the sample.

The time point label here, explained by the study, means: about 28 days (+/-7) after the second vaccine dose. AZD1222 recipients whose second dose came at about 4 weeks and those whose second dose came at about 12 weeks were combined into one group, since spike-specific TCR depth and breadth did not differ between the two schedules. Samples from vaccinated people were obtained from the UK trials COV001 and COV002, which included a single-blind randomized controlled phase 2/3 trial of AZD1222 (ChAdOx1 nCoV-19) in healthy adults. Trial participant PBMC samples were collected at day 0 and day 28 after the second dose for TCRbeta chain sequencing. As concerns this clone: It lacks a known antigen. Per-base quality was not reported, and no clone a single base away is much larger than it.

The source material was peripheral blood, sampled 28 days after the second AZD1222 dose. The origin of this receptor is an adult who received the AZD1222 COVID-19 vaccine. The sequence links TRBV23-1 to TRBJ1-3; there is no confident call for the D gene. TRBV23-1 is recorded as an ORF, its role being uncertain. The DNA sequence is given as TGCGCCAGCAGTCAATCAATAGAACGGGAACTGAGGGCCTCCTCTGGAAACACCATATATTTT. It translates as CASSQSIERELRASSGNTIYF.